This TCR beta chain was documented in a study of T cell responses to AZD1222 COVID-19 vaccine. Study outcomes and limitations: The donor group comprised mostly white British people and more females; the analysis possibly underestimated clonal diversity. Two doses of AZD1222 preceded a rise in Spike-specific TCR breadth and depth.

This clone was seen only once. Its cognate antigen is unknown. Method: immunoSEQ multiplex PCR; TCRdb's copy keeps in-frame clones and lacks some. In the table there are under 150,000 clones, 85% to 90% of which are singletons. Per germline, CDR1 SEHNR and CDR2 FQNEAQ (reference sequence). There are 15 residues in the CDR3. V dropped 0 bases and J dropped 3; count of bases not matched to a gene: 1. Second-dose intervals near 4 or 12 weeks were combined. Material: peripheral blood, obtained 28 days after the second AZD1222 dose. The rearrangement links TRBV7-9 to TRBJ2-5, with TRBD2 matching 10 bases. The TCR sequence derives from an adult who received the AZD1222 COVID-19 vaccine. This CDR3 is CASSLAGLAEETQYF. The CDR3 coding sequence is TGTGCCAGCAGCTTAGCTGGACTAGCGGAAGAGACCCAGTACTTC.